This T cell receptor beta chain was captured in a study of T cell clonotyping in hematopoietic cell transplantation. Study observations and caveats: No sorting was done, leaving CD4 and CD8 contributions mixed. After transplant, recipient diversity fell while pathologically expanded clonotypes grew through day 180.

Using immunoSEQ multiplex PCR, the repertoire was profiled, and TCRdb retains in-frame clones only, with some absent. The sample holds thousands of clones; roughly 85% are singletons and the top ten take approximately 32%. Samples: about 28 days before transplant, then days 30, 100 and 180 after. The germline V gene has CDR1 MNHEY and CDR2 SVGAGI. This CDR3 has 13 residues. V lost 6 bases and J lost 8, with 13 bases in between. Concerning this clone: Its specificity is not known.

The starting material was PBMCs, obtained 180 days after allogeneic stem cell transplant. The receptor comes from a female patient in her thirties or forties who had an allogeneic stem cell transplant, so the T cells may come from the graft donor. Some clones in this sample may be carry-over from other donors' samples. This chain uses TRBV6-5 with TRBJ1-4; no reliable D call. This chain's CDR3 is CASSPFAREKLFF. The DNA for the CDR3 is TGTGCCAGCAGCCCATTCGCCAGAGAAAAACTGTTTTTT.